The T cell receptor (beta chain) described here comes from a study of T cells in localized non-small cell lung cancer. General observations from the study: Because researchers sequenced only one region of the tumor, heterogeneity is still possible. In uninvolved adjacent lung, T cell clonality reached its highest value, exceeding tumor.

The CDR3 extends over 16 amino acids. Germline CDR1 reads LNHNV; CDR2 reads YYDKDF (reference sequence). V lost 1 base and J lost 1, with 11 bases in between. Produced via immunoSEQ multiplex PCR; TCRdb's table is partial and in-frame only. The top ten hold 10% to 11% of the sample, which has about 2,300 clones, about 40% seen once. A word on this clone: Its cognate antigen is unknown.

The rearrangement links TRBV15 to TRBJ2-1; TRBD1 is a possible D gene (6 bases). This sequence originates from a male donor aged 60 or over with stage II squamous cell lung carcinoma. Specimen: lung tumor tissue, collected before any cancer treatment. The CDR3 nucleotides are TGTGCCACCAGCAGAGGGGGCAGGGGATCCTACAATGAGCAGTTCTTC. This sequence encodes CATSRGGRGSYNEQFF.